The 7 T cell receptor beta chains below were found in one sample sequenced in a study of T cell repertoires and HLA-DP antigens. Assay used: immunoSEQ multiplex PCR; TCRdb lists only in-frame clones, some missing. The table records over 60,000 clones, about four fifths of them present only once. No antigen has been identified for these receptors. Sequenced: CD4+ T cells from PBMCs. The receptor set was obtained from a man between 60 and 75 years old in good health and CMV-seronegative.

The chain combines TRBV4-3 with TRBJ2-1; 10 bases map to TRBD1. V lost 4 bases, J lost 1 base, and 4 bases stayed unmatched. Germline values: CDR1 LGHNA, CDR2 YSLEER. CDR3 size: 16 residues. As DNA, the CDR3 is TGCGCCAGCAGCCCAGGACAGGGGGGGTCCTACAATGAGCAGTTCTTC. It specifies CASSPGQGGSYNEQFF.

The CDR3, as DNA: TGTGCCAGCAGCTTGGGGACAGGGGGCTTAGGGGAGCAGTACTTC. Translation gives CASSLGTGGLGEQYF. This chain uses TRBV5-4 with TRBJ2-7; TRBD1 agrees at 11 bases. Germline V CDR1 and CDR2: SGHNT, YYREEE (reference sequence). The CDR3 has 15 amino acids. V lost 0 bases and J lost 7; bases outside the gene matches: 6.

The chain links TRBV7-2 to TRBJ1-1, with 9 bases fitting TRBD1. Germline CDR1 reads SGHTA; CDR2 reads FQGNSA. The CDR3 covers 16 residues. The junction had 10 bases not matched to a gene; V was cut back by 4 bases and J by 4 bases. The CDR3 reads CASSSTGTGYVTEAFF. The CDR3 region has the DNA TGTGCCAGCAGCTCGACAGGGACAGGGTACGTCACTGAAGCTTTCTTT.

The rearrangement joins TRBV7-2 to TRBJ2-2; D is uncertain. The ends were cut back, 8 bases at V and 1 base at J, with 14 bases in the middle. The CDR3 runs to 15 residues. Germline values: CDR1 SGHTA, CDR2 FQGNSA. For the CDR3, the DNA is TGTGCCAGCGGGGTCGTGTCCGGGAACACCGGGGAGCTGTTTTTT. Protein product: CASGVVSGNTGELFF.

This chain connects TRBV5-4 to TRBJ2-7, with 11 bases aligning to TRBD1. V lost 4 bases to trimming and J lost 5 bases; unmatched junction nucleotides: 8. CDR3 size: 15 residues. In germline, CDR1 is SGHNT, CDR2 YYREEE (reference sequence). This chain's CDR3 is CASSHTGTGGNEQYF. In nucleotides, the CDR3 is TGTGCCAGCAGCCATACGGGGACAGGGGGAAACGAGCAGTACTTC.

The chain employs TRBV14 and TRBJ2-7; either TRBD1 or TRBD2 may supply D (6 bases each). The V gene's germline CDR1 is SGHDN and CDR2 FVKESK. CDR3 size: 17 residues. V gave up 4 bases and J gave up 5 bases, with 24 bases separating them. The CDR3 DNA sequence: TGTGCCAGCAGCCTCACGAATCGGGGGCTTTGGTCGGACGAGCAGTACGTC. As protein: CASSLTNRGLWSDEQYV.

The V and J genes are TRBV5-1 and TRBJ2-1, with 7 bases lining up with TRBD2. Looked up from germline, CDR1 is SGHRS and CDR2 is YFSETQ. Unmatched junction bases numbered 2, after V lost 2 bases and J lost 0 bases. The CDR3 spans 15 residues. Written as DNA, the CDR3 is TGCGCCAGCAGCTTAGCGGGGAGCTCCTACAATGAGCAGTTCTTC. Its protein product is CASSLAGSSYNEQFF.